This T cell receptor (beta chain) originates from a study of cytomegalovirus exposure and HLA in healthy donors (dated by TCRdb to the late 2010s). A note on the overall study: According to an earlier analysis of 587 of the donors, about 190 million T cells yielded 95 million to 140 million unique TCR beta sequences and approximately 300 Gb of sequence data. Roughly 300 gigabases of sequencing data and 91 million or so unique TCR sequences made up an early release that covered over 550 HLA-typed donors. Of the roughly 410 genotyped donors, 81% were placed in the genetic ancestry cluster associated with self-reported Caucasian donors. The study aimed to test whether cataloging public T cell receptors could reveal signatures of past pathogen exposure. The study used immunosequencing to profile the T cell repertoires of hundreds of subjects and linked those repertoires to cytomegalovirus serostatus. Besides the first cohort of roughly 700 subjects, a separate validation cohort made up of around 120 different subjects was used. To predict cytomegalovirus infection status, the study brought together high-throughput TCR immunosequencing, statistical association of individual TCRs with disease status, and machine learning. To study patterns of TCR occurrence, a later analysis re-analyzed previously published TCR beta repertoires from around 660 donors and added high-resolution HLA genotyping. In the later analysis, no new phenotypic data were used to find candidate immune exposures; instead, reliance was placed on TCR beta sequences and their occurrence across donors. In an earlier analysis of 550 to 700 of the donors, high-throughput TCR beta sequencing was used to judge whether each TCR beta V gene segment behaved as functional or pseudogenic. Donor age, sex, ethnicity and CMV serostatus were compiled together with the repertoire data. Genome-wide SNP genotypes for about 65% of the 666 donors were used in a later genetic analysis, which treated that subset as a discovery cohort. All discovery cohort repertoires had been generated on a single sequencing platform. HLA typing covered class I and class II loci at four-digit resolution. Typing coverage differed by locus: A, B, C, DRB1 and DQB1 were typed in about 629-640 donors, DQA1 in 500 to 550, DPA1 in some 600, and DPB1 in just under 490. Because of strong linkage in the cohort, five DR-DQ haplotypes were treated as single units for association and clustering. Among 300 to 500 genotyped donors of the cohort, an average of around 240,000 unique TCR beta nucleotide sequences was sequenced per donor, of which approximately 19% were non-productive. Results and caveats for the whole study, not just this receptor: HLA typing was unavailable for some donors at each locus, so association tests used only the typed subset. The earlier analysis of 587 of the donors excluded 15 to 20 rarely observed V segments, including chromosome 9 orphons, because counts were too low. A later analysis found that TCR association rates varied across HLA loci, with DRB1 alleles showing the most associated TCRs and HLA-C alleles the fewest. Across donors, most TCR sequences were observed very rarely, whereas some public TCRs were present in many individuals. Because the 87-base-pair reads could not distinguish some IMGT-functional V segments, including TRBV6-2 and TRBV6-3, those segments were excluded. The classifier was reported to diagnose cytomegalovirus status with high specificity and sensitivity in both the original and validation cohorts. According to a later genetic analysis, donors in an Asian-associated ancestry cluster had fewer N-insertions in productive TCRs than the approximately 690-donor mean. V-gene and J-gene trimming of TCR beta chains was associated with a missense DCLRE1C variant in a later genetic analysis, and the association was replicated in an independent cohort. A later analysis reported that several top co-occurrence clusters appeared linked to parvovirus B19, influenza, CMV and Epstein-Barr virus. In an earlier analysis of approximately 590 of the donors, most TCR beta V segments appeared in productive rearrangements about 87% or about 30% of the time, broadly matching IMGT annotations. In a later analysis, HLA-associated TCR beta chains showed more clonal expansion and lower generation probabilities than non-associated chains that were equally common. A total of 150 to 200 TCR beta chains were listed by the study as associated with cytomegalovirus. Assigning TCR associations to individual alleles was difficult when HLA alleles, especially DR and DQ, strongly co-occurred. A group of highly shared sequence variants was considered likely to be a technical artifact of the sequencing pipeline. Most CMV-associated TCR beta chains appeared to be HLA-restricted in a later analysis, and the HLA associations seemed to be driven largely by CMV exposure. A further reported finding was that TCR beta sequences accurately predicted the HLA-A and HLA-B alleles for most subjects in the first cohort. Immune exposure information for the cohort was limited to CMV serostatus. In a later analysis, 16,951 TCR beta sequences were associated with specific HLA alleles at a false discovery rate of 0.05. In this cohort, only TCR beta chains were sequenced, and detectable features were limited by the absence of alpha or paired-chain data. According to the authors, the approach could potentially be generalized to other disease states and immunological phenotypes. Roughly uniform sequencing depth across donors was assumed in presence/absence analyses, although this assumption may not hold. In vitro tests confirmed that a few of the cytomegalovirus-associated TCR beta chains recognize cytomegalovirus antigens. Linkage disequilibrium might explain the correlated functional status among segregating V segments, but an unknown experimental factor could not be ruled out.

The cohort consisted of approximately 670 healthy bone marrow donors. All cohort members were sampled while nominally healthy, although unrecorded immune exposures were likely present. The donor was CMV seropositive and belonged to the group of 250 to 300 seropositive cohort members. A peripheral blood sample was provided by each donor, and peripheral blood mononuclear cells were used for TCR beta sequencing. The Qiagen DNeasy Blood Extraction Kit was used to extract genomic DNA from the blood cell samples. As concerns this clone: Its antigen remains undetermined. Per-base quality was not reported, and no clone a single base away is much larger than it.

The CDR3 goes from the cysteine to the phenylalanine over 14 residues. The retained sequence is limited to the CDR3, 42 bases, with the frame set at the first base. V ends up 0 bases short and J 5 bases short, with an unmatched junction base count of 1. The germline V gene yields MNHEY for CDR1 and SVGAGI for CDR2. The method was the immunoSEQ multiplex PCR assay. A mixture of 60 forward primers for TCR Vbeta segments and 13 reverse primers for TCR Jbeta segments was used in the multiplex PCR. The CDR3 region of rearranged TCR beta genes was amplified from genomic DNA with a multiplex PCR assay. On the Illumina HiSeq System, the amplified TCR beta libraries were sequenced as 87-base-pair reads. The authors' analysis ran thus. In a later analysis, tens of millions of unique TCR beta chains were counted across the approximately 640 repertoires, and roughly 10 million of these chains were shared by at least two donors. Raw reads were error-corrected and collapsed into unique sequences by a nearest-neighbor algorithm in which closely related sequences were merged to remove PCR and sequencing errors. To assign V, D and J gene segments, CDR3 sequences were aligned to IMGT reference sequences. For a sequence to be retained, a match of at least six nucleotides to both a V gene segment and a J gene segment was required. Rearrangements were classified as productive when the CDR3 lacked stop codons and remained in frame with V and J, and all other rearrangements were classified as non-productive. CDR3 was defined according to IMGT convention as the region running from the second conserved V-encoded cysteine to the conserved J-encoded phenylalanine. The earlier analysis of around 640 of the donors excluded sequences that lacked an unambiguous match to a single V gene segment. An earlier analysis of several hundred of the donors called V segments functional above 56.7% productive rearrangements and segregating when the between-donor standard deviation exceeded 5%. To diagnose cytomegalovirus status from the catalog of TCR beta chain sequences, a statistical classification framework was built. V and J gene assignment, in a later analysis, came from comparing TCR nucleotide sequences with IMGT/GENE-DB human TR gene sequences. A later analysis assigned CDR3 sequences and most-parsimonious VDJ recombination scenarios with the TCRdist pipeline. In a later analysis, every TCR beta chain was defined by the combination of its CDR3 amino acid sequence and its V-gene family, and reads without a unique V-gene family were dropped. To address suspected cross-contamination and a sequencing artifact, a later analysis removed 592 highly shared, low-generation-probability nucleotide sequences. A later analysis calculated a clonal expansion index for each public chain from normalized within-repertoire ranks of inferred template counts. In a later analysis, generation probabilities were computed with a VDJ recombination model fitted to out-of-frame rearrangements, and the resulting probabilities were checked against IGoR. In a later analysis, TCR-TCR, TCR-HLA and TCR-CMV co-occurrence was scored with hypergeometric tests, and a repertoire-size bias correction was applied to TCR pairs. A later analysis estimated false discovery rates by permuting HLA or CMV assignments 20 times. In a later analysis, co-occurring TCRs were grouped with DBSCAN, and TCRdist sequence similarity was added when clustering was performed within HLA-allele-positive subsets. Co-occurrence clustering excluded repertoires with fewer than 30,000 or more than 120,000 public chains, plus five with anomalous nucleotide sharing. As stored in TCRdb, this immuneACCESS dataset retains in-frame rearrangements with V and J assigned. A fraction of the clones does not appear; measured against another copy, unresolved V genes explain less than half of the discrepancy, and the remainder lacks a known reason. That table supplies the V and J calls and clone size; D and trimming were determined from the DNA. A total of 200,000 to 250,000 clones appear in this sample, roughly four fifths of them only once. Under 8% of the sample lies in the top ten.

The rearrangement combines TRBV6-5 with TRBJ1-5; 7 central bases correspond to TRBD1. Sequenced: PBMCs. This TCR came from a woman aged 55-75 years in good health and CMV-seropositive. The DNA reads TGTGCCAGCAGTTACTCCGACAGGGATCAGCCCCAGCATTTT. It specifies CASSYSDRDQPQHF.